This entry lists 19 T cell receptor beta chains sequenced from one sample in a study of T-cell memory formation after mild COVID-19. MiXCR, applied by TCRdb to the 5' RACE reads, yields one record per CDR3 protein. The sample lists 25,000 or so distinct CDR3 sequences; 7.4% were seen once. The sequenced material came from PBMCs or a T cell subset sorted from them (not recorded which). The origin of the receptors is an adult woman who had mild COVID-19 (a few samples of this study predate the infection). Cell type and time point are not known.

This clonotype has ten or more counts. The rearrangement links TRBV7-8 to TRBJ2-3; the D is unclear. Trimming left V 1 base short and J 1 base short, with 12 bases between. The CDR3 has 16 amino acids. Germline V gene lookup returns CDR1 SGHVS and CDR2 FQNEAQ. In nucleotides, the CDR3 is TGTGCCAGCAGCTTAGAATCAGGTTGGGGCACAGATACGCAGTATTTT. It encodes CASSLESGWGTDTQYF.

This clonotype was picked up many times. The chain couples TRBV19 to TRBJ1-4; tentatively, D is TRBD1 (5 bases). Per the germline V gene, CDR1 is LNHDA and CDR2 is SQIVND (reference sequence). Trimming took 6 bases from V and 7 from J, leaving 15 bases between them. The CDR3 contains 14 residues. The CDR3 bases are TGTGCCAGTAGGAAACAGGTGTCGCCTGAAAAACTGTTTTTT. Its translation: CASRKQVSPEKLFF.

This clonotype has a count of ten or more. The chain has TRBV15 and TRBJ2-3; D is undetermined. Germline CDR1 reads LNHNV; CDR2 reads YYDKDF (reference sequence). V gave up 0 bases and J gave up 0 bases, with 7 bases separating them. The CDR3 has 15 residues. As DNA, the CDR3 is TGTGCCACCAGCAGAGATGTGGTGAGCACAGATACGCAGTATTTT. Translating it yields CATSRDVVSTDTQYF.

This clonotype showed up many times. The gene calls are TRBV6-5 and TRBJ2-1; D gene uncertain. Germline CDR1 is MNHEY and CDR2 is SVGAGI. This CDR3 has 9 amino acids. The V end was cut by 6 bases, the J end by 6 bases, with 0 bases between. CDR3: CASSNEQFF. The CDR3 DNA follows: TGTGCCAGCAGCAATGAGCAGTTCTTC.

At least ten counts were recorded for this clonotype. The V gene is TRBV15, the J gene TRBJ2-7; 8 bases are shared with TRBD1. Losses at the gene ends were 0 bases for V and 6 bases for J; bases not matched to a gene: 10. The CDR3 is made up of 16 amino acids. Per germline, CDR1 LNHNV and CDR2 YYDKDF (reference sequence). DNA for the CDR3: TGTGCCACCAGCAGAGATTTCGCGGACAGGGTCTTCGAGCAGTACTTC. This codes for CATSRDFADRVFEQYF.

This clonotype was found many times. V and J are TRBV20-1 and TRBJ1-2; no firm D call. The CDR3 spans 14 residues. V dropped 5 bases and J dropped 0 bases, with 13 bases sitting between them. Germline assignment: CDR1 DFQATT and CDR2 SNEGSKA (reference sequence). As DNA, the CDR3 is TGCAGTGCTGCCCGGACCTACGCTAACTATGGCTACACCTTC. Translating gives CSAARTYANYGYTF.

In its sample, this clonotype was seen many times. The rearrangement joins TRBV27 to TRBJ2-3; 8 nucleotides line up with TRBD1. The germline gives CDR1 MNHEY, CDR2 SMNVEV (reference sequence). V lost 6 bases and J lost 4; bases outside the gene matches: 9. The CDR3 has 15 amino acids. CDR3 region: CASRGQGARADTQYF. In nucleotides, the CDR3 is TGTGCCAGCAGGGGGCAGGGGGCGCGGGCAGATACGCAGTATTTT.

The table lists this clonotype with many counts. V is TRBV9 and J is TRBJ2-7; 9 nucleotides align to TRBD2. CDR1 is SGDLS, CDR2 YYNGEE, per germline. The V and J ends lost 3 bases and 6 bases, in that order; junction bases with no gene match: 4. The CDR3 runs 13 residues. CDR3 protein: CASSESSGSEQYF. CDR3 DNA sequence: TGTGCCAGCAGCGAAAGTAGCGGGAGCGAGCAGTACTTC.

This clonotype was picked up many times. The V gene is TRBV20-1, the J gene TRBJ2-7, with D possibly being TRBD2 (6 bases). V lost 0 bases and J lost 3, with 15 bases in between. This CDR3 contains 15 residues. Germline CDR1 and CDR2: DFQATT and SNEGSKA (reference sequence). CDR3 protein: CSARETSAGFYEQYF. As DNA, the CDR3 is TGCAGTGCTAGAGAAACCTCAGCGGGCTTCTACGAGCAGTACTTC.

This chain uses TRBV7-2 with TRBJ2-7, with a weak D call TRBD2 (6 bases). From germline, CDR1 is SGHTA and CDR2 FQGNSA. Trimming removed 5 bases at V and 5 bases at J, with 16 bases between. The CDR3 is 14 residues long. The CDR3: CASSLPSGANEQYF. CDR3 nucleotides: TGTGCCAGCAGCCTCCCCTCGGGAGCCAACGAGCAGTACTTC.

The sample holds many counts of this clonotype. This chain connects TRBV5-1 to TRBJ1-4; D is unresolved. This CDR3 region has 14 residues. V lost 5 bases and J 0 bases, leaving 8 bases between the germline ends. The V gene's germline CDR1 is SGHRS and CDR2 YFSETQ. CDR3 DNA: TGCGCCAGCAGGATTGGAGCAACTAATGAAAAACTGTTTTTT. It specifies CASRIGATNEKLFF.

This clonotype was counted at least ten times. J is TRBJ2-3 and V is TRBV27, with 9 bases identical to TRBD2. The CDR3 contains 15 residues. Germline V CDR1 and CDR2: MNHEY, SMNVEV (reference sequence). Germline trimming cut 2 bases from V and 4 bases from J; bases unmatched to any gene: 4. The CDR3 spells CASSLAGGPSDTQYF. Here the CDR3 DNA reads TGTGCCAGCAGTTTAGCGGGGGGGCCGTCAGATACGCAGTATTTT.

There are many counts of this clonotype. The gene calls are TRBV21-1 and TRBJ2-5; TRBD1 is the table's D call, not checked against the DNA. TRBV21-1 is labeled a pseudogene. CDR3 length equals 11 residues. The CDR3 loop is CAVPGLGTQYF. The CDR3 nucleotides read TGTGCCGTCCCTGGTTTGGGGACCCAGTACTTC.

This clonotype was seen at least ten times. V gene TRBV20-1 combines with J gene TRBJ1-1; D gene unclear. Trimming took off 3 bases at V and 4 bases at J, with 9 bases between the two ends. Germline CDR1 DFQATT, CDR2 SNEGSKA (reference sequence). The CDR3 covers 12 residues. CDR3 region: CSARKIRTEAFF. The CDR3 region has the DNA TGCAGTGCTAGGAAAATCCGCACTGAAGCTTTCTTT.

This clonotype was seen many times. V gene TRBV6-5 combines with J gene TRBJ2-1, with TRBD2 matching over 9 bases. V lost 0 bases and J lost 3; bases outside the gene matches: 3. Germline V lookup: CDR1 MNHEY, CDR2 SVGAGI. The CDR3 consists of 16 residues. The CDR3 is CASSYSAGGSYNEQFF. CDR3 nucleotide sequence: TGTGCCAGCAGTTACTCGGCGGGGGGGAGCTACAATGAGCAGTTCTTC.

This clonotype was counted many times. The chain joins TRBV10-3 to TRBJ2-7; 8 bases match TRBD1. Trimming took 8 bases from V and 1 from J; bases not matched to a gene: 4. The germline gives CDR1 ENHRY, CDR2 SYGVKD. The CDR3 contains 13 residues. CDR3 residues: CAIGGQASYEQYF. The DNA for the CDR3 is TGTGCCATCGGGGGACAGGCTTCCTACGAGCAGTACTTC.

This clonotype was recorded a few times. The V gene is TRBV20-1, the J gene TRBJ2-7; TRBD2 aligns across 8 bases. The CDR3 has 14 amino acids. The trim removed 4 bases at V and 0 bases at J, leaving 5 bases unmatched. CDR1 and CDR2 from the germline V gene are DFQATT and SNEGSKA (reference sequence). CDR3 bases: TGCAGTGCTATCAGCGGGGGCCTCTCCTACGAGCAGTACTTC. It codes for CSAISGGLSYEQYF.

The CDR3 sequence: CASSLGGWNNEQFF. CDR3 in DNA: TGCGCCAGCAGCTTGGGGGGGTGGAACAATGAGCAGTTCTTC. The chain links TRBV5-1 to TRBJ2-1, with D tentatively TRBD1 or TRBD2 (5 bases each). The CDR3 is 14 residues long. CDR1 and CDR2 from the germline V gene are SGHRS and YFSETQ. V dropped 0 bases and J dropped 5 bases, with 9 bases sitting between them.

The sample holds many counts of this clonotype. This chain joins TRBV6-6 and TRBJ2-1; maybe TRBD2 (5 bases). The CDR3 has 14 amino acids. Germline V gene sequence: CDR1 MNHNY, CDR2 SVGAGI (reference sequence). V was cut by 2 bases and J by 9 bases, with 14 bases left in between. In nucleotides, the CDR3 is TGTGCCAGCAGTTACCCCCAACGGAGCGGTGAGCAGTTCTTC. It is translated as CASSYPQRSGEQFF.